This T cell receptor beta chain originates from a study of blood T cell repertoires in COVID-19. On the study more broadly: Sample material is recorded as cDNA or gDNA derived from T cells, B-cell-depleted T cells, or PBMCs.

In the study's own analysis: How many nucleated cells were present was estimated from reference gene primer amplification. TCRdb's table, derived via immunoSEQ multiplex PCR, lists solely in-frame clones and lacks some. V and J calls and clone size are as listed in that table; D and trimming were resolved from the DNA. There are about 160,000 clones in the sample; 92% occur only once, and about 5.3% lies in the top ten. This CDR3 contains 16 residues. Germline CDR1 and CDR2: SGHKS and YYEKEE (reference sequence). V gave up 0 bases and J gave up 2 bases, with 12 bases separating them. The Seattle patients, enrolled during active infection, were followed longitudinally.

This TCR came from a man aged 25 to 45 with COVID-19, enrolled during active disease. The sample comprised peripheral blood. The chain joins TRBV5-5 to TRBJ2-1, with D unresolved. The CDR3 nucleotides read TGTGCCAGCAGCTTGGTCGACTTCCTAACCTACAATGAGCAGTTCTTC. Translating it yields CASSLVDFLTYNEQFF.